Reported below is one T cell receptor beta chain. The CDR3 loop spans 14 amino acids. The V end was cut by 7 bases, the J end by 3 bases, with 16 bases between. Germline V gene lookup returns CDR1 MNHEY and CDR2 SVGAGI. The record originates from a study of blood T cell repertoires in COVID-19. For the study at large: Researchers got acute and convalescent COVID-19 samples from the United States, Italy and Spain. T cells, B-cell-depleted T cells, or PBMCs supplied cDNA or gDNA.

As originally analysed: Nucleated cell number was recorded as an estimate derived from reference gene primer amplification. Profiling relied on immunoSEQ multiplex PCR, and the TCRdb table lists in-frame clones only, not all of them. V and J calls and clone size are as listed in that table; D and trimming were resolved from the DNA. The table includes 260,000 or so clones, 83% detected once. The chain carries TRBV6-5 and TRBJ2-7, with D maybe TRBD2 (5 bases). The specimen was peripheral blood. The TCR was taken from a man of 80 years or more with acute or convalescent COVID-19. Written as DNA, the CDR3 is TGTGCCAGCACTCCTGGCGGGCACGGCTACGAGCAGTACTTC. Encoded protein: CASTPGGHGYEQYF.